This T cell receptor (beta chain) was sequenced for a study of identical twins. Study results and limitations: An excess of low generation probability was shown by twin-shared out-of-frame alpha sequences. The authors noted that invariant MAIT and iNKT cells could partly confound zero-insertion analyses.

Germline V gives CDR1 PRHDT, CDR2 FYEKMQ (reference sequence). V gave up 5 bases and J gave up 4 bases, with 9 bases separating them. The CDR3 runs 12 residues. To note about this clonotype: Its cognate antigen is unknown.

TCRdb reprocessed the 5' RACE reads via MiXCR and lists one record per CDR3 protein. The sample includes 500,000 to 550,000 distinct CDR3 sequences, around 22% of them seen just once. In addition, the sample was reused for a study of yellow fever vaccine responses in identical twins.

Sequencing input: CD4+ T cells sorted from blood. The genes are TRBV13 and TRBJ2-7; D uncertain. This TCR came from a young woman in good health. DNA for the CDR3: TGTGCCAGCAGCATCCTCGGGTACGAGCAGTACGTC. It codes for CASSILGYEQYV.